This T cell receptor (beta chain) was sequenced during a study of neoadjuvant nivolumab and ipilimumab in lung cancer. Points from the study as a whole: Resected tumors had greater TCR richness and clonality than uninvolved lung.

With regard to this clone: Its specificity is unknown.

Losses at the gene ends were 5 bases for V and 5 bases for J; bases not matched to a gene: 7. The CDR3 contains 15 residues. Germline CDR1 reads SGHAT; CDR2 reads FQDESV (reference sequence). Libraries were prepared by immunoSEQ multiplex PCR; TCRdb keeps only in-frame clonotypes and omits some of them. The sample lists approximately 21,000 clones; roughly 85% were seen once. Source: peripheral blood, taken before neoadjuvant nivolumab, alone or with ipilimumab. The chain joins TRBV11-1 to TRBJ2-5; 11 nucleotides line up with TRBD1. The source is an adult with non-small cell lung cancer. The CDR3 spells CASSGTGGDWETQYF. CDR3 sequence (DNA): TGTGCCAGCAGCGGGACAGGGGGGGATTGGGAGACCCAGTACTTC.